The text below deals with one T cell receptor (beta chain). With 4 bases clipped from V and 4 bases from J, the junction kept 5 bases outside the gene matches. The CDR3 covers 15 residues. Sequenced by immunoSEQ multiplex PCR; TCRdb stores in-frame clones only, minus some. The sample includes over 150,000 clones, roughly 88% of them seen just once. The Seattle patients joined while their infection was active and were tracked longitudinally afterward. These data come from a study of blood T cell repertoires in COVID-19. The V and J genes are TRBV23-1 and TRBJ1-4, with 8 bases that match TRBD1. TRBV23-1 counts as an open reading frame of uncertain function. The sequence derives from a man aged 55 to 69 with COVID-19, enrolled during active disease. The sample taken for sequencing was peripheral blood. The CDR3 DNA reads as TGCGCCAGCAGTCCATGGGACAGGCGTAATGAAAAACTGTTTTTT. Residues: CASSPWDRRNEKLFF.